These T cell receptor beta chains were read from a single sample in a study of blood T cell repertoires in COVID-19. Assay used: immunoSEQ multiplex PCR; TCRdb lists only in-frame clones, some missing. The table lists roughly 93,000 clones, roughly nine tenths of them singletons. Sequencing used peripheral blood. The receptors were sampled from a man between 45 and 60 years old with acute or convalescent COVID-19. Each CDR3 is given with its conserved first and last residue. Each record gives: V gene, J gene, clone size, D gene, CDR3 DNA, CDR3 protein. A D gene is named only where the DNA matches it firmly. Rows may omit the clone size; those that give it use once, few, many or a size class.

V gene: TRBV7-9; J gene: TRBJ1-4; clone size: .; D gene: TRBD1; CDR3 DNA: TGTGCCAGCAGTCGGGACAGTAGAAATGAAAAACTGTTTTTT; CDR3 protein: CASSRDSRNEKLFF
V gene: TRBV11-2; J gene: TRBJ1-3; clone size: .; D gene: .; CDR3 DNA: TGTGCCAGCAGCCCTTTAAACTCTGGAAACACCATATATTTT; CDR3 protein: CASSPLNSGNTIYF
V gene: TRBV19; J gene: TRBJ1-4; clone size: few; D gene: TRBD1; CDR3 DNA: TGTGCCAGTAGTATGTCACCTCCGGGACAGGTGGATGAAAAACTGTTTTTT; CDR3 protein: CASSMSPPGQVDEKLFF
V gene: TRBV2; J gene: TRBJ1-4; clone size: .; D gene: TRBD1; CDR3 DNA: TGTGCCAGCATCGACGACAGGGGGCGAGAAAAACTGTTTTTT; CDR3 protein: CASIDDRGREKLFF
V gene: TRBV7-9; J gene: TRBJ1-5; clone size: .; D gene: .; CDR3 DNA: TGTGCCAGCAGCTTCGGGGGGGCTAGCAATCAGCCCCAGCATTTT; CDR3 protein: CASSFGGASNQPQHF
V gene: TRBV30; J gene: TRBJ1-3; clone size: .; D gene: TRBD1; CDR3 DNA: TGTGCCTGGAGGGGGACAGTGGGAAACACCATATATTTT; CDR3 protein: CAWRGTVGNTIYF
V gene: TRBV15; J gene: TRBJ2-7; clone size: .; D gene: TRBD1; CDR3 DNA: TGTGCCACCAGCAGGACAGGGGATGAGCAGTACTTC; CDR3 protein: CATSRTGDEQYF
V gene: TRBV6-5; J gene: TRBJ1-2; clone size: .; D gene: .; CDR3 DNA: TGTGCCAGCAGTACCACAGCTGGATGGATCGATGGCTACACCTTC; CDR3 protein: CASSTTAGWIDGYTF
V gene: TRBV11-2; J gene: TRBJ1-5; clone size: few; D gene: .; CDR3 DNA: TGTGCCAGCAGCTTAGGGGCAGGGGAAGATCAGCCCCAGCATTTT; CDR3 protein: CASSLGAGEDQPQHF
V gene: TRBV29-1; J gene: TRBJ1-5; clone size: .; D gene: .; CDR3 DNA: TGCAGCGTTGCTTCCGGCAATCAGCCCCAGCATTTT; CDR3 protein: CSVASGNQPQHF
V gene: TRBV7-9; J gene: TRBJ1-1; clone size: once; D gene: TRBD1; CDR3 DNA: TGTGCCAGCAGCCCTCTAGGACAGGGGGCTTTTAAGGACACTGAAGCTTTCTTT; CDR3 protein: CASSPLGQGAFKDTEAFF
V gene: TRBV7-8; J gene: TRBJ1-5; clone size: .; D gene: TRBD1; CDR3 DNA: TGTGCCAGCAGCCTCTTAAGAGGACAGGGAGGGAATCAGCCCCAGCATTTT; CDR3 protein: CASSLLRGQGGNQPQHF
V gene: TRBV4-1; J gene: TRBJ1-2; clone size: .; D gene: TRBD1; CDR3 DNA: TGCGCCAGCAGCCCGGGACAGGGATTGCGGGGCTACACCTTC; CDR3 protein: CASSPGQGLRGYTF
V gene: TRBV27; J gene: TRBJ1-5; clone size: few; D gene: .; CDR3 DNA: TGTGCCAGCAGTTTCCGGACCGGGGGGGACGGGCCCCAGCATTTT; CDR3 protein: CASSFRTGGDGPQHF
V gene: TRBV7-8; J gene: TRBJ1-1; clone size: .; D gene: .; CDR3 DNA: TGTGCCAGCAGCCCATTCGGGTCCGAAGCTTTCTTT; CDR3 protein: CASSPFGSEAFF
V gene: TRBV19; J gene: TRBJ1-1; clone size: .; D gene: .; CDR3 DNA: TGTGCCAGTAGTACCAATGGACAGTTGAACACTGAAGCTTTCTTT; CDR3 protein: CASSTNGQLNTEAFF
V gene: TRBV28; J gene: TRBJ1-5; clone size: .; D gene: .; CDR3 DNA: TGTGCCAGCAGTTTTCCTAGCGGCAATCAGCCCCAGCATTTT; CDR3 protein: CASSFPSGNQPQHF
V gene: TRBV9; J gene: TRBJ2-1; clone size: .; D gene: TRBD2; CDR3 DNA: TGTGCCAGCAGCGTAGTGGCTAGCGGGGGGGCGGACAATGAGCAGTTCTTC; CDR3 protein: CASSVVASGGADNEQFF
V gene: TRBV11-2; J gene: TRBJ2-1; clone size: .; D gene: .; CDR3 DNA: TGTGCCAGCAGCTTAGTATCAGGGCGCAGGGACAATGAGCAGTTCTTC; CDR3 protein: CASSLVSGRRDNEQFF
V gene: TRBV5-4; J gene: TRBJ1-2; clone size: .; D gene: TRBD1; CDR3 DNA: TGTGCCAGCAGCTTACGACAGGGCAGAAGCGGCTACACCTTC; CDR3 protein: CASSLRQGRSGYTF
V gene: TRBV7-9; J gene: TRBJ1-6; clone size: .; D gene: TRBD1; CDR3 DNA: TGTGCCAGCAGCTTAGCTGGGACAGATAATTCACCCCTCCACTTT; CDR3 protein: CASSLAGTDNSPLHF
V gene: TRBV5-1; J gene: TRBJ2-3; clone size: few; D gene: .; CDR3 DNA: TGCGCCAGCAGCAATCCAATCACAGATACGCAGTATTTT; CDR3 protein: CASSNPITDTQYF
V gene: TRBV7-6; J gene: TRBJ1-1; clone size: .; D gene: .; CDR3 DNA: TGTGCCAGCAGCGGGGGGGGCGTCGACACTGAAGCTTTCTTT; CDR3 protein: CASSGGGVDTEAFF
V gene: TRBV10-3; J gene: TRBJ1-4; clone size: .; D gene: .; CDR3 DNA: TGTGCCATCAGTGCACAGGTGGAGAATGAAAAACTGTTTTTT; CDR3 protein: CAISAQVENEKLFF
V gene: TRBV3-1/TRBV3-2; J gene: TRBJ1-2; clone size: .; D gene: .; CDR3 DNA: TGTGCCAGCAGCCAAGAAATCGGCGGAACGACCTATGGCTACACCTTC; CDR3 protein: CASSQEIGGTTYGYTF
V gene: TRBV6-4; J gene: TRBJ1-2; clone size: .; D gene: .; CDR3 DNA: TGTGCCAGCAGTGTACGAGCTAACTATGGCTACACCTTC; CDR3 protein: CASSVRANYGYTF
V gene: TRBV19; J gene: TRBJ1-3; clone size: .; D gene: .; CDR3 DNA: TGTGCCAGTAAGACAGGAACTGGAAACACCATATATTTT; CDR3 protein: CASKTGTGNTIYF
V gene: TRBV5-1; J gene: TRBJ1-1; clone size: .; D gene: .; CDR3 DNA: TGCGCCAGCCGAAAAAGGAGACAGGAGCTAACTGAAGCTTTCTTT; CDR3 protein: CASRKRRQELTEAFF
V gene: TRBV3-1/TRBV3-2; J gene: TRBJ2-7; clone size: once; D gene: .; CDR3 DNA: TGTGCCAGCAGCCCCCCGGAGAGGGGGACCTACGAGCAGTACTTC; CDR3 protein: CASSPPERGTYEQYF
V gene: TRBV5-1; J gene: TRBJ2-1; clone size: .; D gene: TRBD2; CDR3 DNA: TGCGCCAGCAGCCTCCGGGGGGATAATGAGCAGTTCTTC; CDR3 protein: CASSLRGDNEQFF
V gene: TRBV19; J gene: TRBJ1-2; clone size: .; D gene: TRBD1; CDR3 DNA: TGTGCCAGTAGTGAGGACAGGGGCAGTGATGGCTACACCTTC; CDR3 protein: CASSEDRGSDGYTF
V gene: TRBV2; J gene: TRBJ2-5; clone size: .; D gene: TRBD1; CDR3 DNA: TGTGCCGGGCAGGGGGTTTACCAAGAGACCCAGTACTTC; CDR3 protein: CAGQGVYQETQYF
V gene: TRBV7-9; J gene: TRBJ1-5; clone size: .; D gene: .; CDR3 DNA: TGTGCCAGCAGCTTATCAACAGGGAATCAGCCCCAGCATTTT; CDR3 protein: CASSLSTGNQPQHF
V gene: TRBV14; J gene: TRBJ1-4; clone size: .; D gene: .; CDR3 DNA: TGTGCCAGCAGCCCTACCGGGACCCCCCGCGGGGAACTGTTTTTT; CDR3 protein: CASSPTGTPRGELFF
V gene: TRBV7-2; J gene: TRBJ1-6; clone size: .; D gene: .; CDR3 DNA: TGTGCCAGCAGCAGAGTTGATTCACCCCTCCACTTT; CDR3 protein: CASSRVDSPLHF
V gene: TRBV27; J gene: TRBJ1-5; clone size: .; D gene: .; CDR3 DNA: TGTGCCAGCAGAAGTACATATAGCAATCAGCCCCAGCATTTT; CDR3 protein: CASRSTYSNQPQHF
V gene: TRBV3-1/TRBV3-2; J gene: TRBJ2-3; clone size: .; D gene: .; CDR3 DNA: TGTGCCAGCAGCCAAGGGGCGTCGGATACGCAGTATTTT; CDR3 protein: CASSQGASDTQYF
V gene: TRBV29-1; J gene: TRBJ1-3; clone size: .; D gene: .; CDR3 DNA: TGCAGCGCCGGGCAGGGAGGTGGAAACACCATATATTTT; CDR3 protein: CSAGQGGGNTIYF
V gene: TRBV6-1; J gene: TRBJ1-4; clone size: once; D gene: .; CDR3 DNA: TGTGCCAGCAGTGAAGTACAGTCTCGTCGCGAAAAACTGTTTTTT; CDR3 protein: CASSEVQSRREKLFF
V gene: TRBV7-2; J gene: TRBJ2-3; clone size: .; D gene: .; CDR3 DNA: TGTGCCAGCAGCTTAGCGGGGGGGGCTTTAGATACGCAGTATTTT; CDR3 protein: CASSLAGGALDTQYF
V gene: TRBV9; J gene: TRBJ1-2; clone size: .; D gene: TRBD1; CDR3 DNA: TGTGCCAGCAGCGCGCAGGGGGCGGATGGCTACACCTTC; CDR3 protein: CASSAQGADGYTF